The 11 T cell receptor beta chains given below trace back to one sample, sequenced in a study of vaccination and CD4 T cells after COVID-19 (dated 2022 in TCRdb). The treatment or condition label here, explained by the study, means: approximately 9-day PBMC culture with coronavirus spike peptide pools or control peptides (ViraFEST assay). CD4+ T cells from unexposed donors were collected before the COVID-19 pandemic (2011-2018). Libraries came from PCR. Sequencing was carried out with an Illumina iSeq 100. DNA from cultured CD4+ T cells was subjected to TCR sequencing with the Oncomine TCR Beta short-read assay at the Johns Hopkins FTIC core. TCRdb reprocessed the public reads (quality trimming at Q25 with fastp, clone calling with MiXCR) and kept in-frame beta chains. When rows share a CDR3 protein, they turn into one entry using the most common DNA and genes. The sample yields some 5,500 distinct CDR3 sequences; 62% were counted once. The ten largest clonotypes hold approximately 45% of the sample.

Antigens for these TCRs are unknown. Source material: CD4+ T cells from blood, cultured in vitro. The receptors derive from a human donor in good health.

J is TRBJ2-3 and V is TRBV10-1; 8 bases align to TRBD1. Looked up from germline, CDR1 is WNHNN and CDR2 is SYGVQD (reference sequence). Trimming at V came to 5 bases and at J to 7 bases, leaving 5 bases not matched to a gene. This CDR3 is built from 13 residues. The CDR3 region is CASSWTGSNTQYF. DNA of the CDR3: TGCGCCAGCAGTTGGACAGGGTCGAATACGCAGTATTTT.

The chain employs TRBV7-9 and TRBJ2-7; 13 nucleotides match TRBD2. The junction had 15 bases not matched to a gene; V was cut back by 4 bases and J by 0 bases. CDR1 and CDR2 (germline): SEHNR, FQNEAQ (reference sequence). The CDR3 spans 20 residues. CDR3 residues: CASSSRLGTSGRAFSYEQYF. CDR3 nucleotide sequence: TGTGCCAGCAGCTCAAGACTCGGTACTAGCGGGAGGGCTTTCTCCTACGAGCAGTACTTC.

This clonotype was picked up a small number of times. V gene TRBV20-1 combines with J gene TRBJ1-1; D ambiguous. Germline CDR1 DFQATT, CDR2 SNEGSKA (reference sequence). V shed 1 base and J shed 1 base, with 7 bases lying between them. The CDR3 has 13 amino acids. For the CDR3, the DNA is TGCAGTGCTAGAGGCCAGACGAACACTGAAGCTTTCTTT. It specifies CSARGQTNTEAFF.

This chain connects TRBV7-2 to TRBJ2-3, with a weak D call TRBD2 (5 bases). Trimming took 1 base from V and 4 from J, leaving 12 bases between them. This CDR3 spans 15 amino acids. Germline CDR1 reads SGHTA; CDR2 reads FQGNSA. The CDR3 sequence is CASSLGILASDTQYF. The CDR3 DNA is TGTGCCAGCAGCTTAGGGATCCTAGCCTCAGATACGCAGTATTTT.

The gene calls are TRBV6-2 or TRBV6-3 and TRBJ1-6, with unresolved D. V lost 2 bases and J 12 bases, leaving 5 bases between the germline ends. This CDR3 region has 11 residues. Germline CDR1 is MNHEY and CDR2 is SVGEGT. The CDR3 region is CASSYKGPLHF. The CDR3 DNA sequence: TGTGCCAGCAGTTACAAGGGACCCCTCCACTTT.

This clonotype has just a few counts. As DNA, the CDR3 is TGCAGTGCTAGAGTCACTTTCAGAGAAGGAGAGACTGAAGCTTTCTTT. Translated: CSARVTFREGETEAFF. V usage is TRBV20-1 and J usage is TRBJ1-1; no definite D call. The CDR3 spans 16 residues. CDR1 is DFQATT, CDR2 SNEGSKA, per germline (reference sequence). V lost 1 base, J lost 5 bases, and 20 bases lay in between.

The CDR3 loop reads CASSPLDEQYF. Written as DNA, the CDR3 is TGTGCCAGCTCACCACTCGACGAGCAGTACTTC. This chain joins TRBV18 and TRBJ2-7, with unresolved D. V gave up 1 base and J gave up 5 bases, with 3 bases separating them. Germline CDR1 reads KGHSH; CDR2 reads LQKENI. This CDR3 is 11 amino acids long. Full variable domain (remainder filled in from reference TRBV18 and TRBJ2-7): NAGVMQNPRHLVRRRGQEARLRCSPMKGHSHVYWYRQLPEEGLKFMVYLQKENIIDESGMPKERFSAEFPKEGPSILRIQQVVRGDSAAYFCASSPLDEQYFGPGTRLTVT.

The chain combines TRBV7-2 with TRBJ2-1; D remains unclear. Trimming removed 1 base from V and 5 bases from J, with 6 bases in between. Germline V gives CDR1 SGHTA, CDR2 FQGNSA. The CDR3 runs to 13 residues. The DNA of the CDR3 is TGTGCCAGCAGCTTAGGGCCCAACAATGAGCAGTTCTTC. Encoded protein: CASSLGPNNEQFF. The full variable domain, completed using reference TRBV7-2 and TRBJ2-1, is GAGVSQSPSNKVTEKGKDVELRCDPISGHTALYWYRQSLGQGLEFLIYFQGNSAPDKSGLPSDRFSAERTGGSVSTLTIQRTQQEDSAVYLCASSLGPNNEQFFGPGTRLTVL.

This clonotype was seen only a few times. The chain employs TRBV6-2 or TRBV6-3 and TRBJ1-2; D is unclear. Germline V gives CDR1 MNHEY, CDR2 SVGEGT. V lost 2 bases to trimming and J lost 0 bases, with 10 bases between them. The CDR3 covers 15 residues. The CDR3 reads CASSYPTTANYGYTF. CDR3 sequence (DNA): TGTGCCAGCAGTTACCCAACTACAGCTAACTATGGCTACACCTTC.

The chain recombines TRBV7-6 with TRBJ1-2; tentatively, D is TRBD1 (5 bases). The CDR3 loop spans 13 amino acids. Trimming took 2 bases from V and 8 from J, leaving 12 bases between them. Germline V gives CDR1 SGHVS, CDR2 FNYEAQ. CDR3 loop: CASSLQGAQGYTF. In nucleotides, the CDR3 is TGTGCCAGCAGCTTACAGGGAGCCCAAGGCTACACCTTC.

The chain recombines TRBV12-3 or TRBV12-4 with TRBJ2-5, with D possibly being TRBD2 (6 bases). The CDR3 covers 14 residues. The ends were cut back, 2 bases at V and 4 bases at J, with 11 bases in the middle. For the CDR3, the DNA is TGTGCCAGCAGTTTATCGGGAGCTGGAGAGACCCAGTACTTC. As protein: CASSLSGAGETQYF.